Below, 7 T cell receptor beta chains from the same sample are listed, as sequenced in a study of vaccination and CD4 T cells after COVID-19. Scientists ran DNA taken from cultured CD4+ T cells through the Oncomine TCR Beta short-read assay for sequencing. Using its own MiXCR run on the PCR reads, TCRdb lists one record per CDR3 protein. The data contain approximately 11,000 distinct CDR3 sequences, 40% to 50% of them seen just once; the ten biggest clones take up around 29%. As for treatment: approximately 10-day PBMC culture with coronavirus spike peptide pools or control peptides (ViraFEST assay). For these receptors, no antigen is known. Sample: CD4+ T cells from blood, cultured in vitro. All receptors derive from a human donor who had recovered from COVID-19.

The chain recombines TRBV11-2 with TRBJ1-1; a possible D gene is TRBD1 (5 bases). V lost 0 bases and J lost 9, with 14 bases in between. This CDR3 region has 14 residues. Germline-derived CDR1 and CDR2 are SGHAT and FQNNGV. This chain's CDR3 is CASSLDRGTGKAFF. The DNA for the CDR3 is TGTGCCAGCAGCTTAGATCGGGGGACGGGAAAAGCTTTCTTT.

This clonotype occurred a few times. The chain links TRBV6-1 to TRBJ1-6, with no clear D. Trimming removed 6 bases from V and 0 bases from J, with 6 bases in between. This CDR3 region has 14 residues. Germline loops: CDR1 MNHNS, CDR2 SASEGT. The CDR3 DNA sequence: TGTGCCAGCAGGGGAAGCTCCTATAATTCACCCCTCCACTTT. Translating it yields CASRGSSYNSPLHF.

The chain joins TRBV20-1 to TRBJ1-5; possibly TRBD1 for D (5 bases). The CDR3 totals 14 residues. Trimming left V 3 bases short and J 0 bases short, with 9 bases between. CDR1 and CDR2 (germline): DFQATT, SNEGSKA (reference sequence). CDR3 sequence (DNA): TGCAGTGCTAGTACAGGATATAGCAATCAGCCCCAGCATTTT. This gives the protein CSASTGYSNQPQHF.

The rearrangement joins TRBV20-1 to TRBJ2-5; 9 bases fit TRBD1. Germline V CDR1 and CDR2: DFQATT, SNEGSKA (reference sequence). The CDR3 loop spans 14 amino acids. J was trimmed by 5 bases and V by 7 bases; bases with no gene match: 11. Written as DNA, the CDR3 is TGCAGTGGCACGATACAGGGGGCCGGGGAGACCCAGTACTTC. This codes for CSGTIQGAGETQYF.

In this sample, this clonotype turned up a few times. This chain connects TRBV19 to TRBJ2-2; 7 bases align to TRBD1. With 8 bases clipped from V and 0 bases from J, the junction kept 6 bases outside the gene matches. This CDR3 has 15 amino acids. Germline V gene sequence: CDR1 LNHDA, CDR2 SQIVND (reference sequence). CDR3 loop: CASLIGTANTGELFF. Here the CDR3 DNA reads TGTGCCAGTTTAATTGGGACAGCGAACACCGGGGAGCTGTTTTTT.

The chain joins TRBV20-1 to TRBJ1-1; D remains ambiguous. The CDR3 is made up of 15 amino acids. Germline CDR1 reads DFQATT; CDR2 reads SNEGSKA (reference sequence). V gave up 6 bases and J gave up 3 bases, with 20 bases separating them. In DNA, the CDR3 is TGCAGTGCCCCCATCTGGGGTAGCCCCGACACTGAAGCTTTCTTT. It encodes CSAPIWGSPDTEAFF.

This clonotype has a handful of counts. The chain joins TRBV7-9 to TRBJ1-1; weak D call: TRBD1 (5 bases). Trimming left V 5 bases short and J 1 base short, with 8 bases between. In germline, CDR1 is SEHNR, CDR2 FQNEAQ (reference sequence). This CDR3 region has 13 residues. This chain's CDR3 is CASSPQGNTEAFF. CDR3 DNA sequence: TGTGCCAGCAGCCCTCAGGGGAACACTGAAGCTTTCTTT.